The following is a TCR beta chain sequence with its context. This record comes from a study of blood T cell repertoires in COVID-19. Study context: Acute and convalescent COVID-19 specimens originated in the United States, Italy and Spain. Sample material is recorded as cDNA or gDNA derived from T cells, B-cell-depleted T cells, or PBMCs.

Study processing details: Reference gene primer amplification gave estimated nucleated cell counts. TCRdb keeps only in-frame clones here, not all; method: immunoSEQ multiplex PCR. V, J and clone size are those of that table, while D and trimming were read from the DNA. The data contain roughly 250,000 clones, about nine tenths of them singletons. Germline CDR1 is MNHEY and CDR2 is SVGAGI. With V trimmed by 6 bases and J by 5 bases, 7 bases remained unmatched. This CDR3 has 14 amino acids. The origin of this receptor is a man in his forties or fifties who had recovered from COVID-19. Sequenced material: peripheral blood. J is TRBJ2-5 and V is TRBV6-5, with 9 bases aligning to TRBD1. CDR3 coding DNA: TGTGCCAGCAGCCCCGGGACAGGGCTGGAGACCCAGTACTTC. Protein sequence: CASSPGTGLETQYF.